This record looks at one T cell receptor (beta chain) sequence and its context. The CDR3 totals 15 residues. Germline V gives CDR1 MNHNY, CDR2 SVGAGI (reference sequence). V lost 6 bases and J lost 9; bases outside the gene matches: 12. Some clones are missing from TCRdb's copy, which holds only in-frame ones; the method was immunoSEQ multiplex PCR. Of about 2,200,000 clones listed, about 93% were seen once; the top ten hold under 2%. This specimen belongs to a study of shared clonotypes between healthy human individuals. Terminally differentiated effector memory CD45RA+ cells were excluded from the naive CD8 cells, which were CD45RO-negative and positively selected for CCR7. Recent acute infections and vaccinations were absent in the healthy HIV-negative adult donors.

The TCR originated in a man between 18 and 35 years old in good health. Some clones in this sample may be carry-over from other donors' samples. This chain links TRBV6-6 with TRBJ2-1; TRBD2 matches 9 bases. The source material was naive CD8+ T cells from PBMCs. The CDR3 nucleotides read TGTGCCAGCAGGCCGTTGCGGGAGGGCGGGTTTGAGCAGTTCTTC. Protein product: CASRPLREGGFEQFF.